This is a list of T cell receptor beta chains from one sample in a study of technical replicates of blood from a few donors. The data were produced by immunoSEQ multiplex PCR, yet TCRdb's version contains in-frame clones alone and is incomplete. The sample has about 44,000 clones; around 96% are singletons. Specimen: T cells isolated from PBMCs. These receptors were obtained from a human donor in good health. The CDR3 runs from the conserved cysteine through the conserved F or W. D genes are given only for firm matches. Rows may omit the clone size; those that give it use once, few, many or a size class.

v_call	j_call	d_call	clone_size	cdr3_nt	cdr3_aa
TRBV4-3	TRBJ2-7	TRBD2	once	TGCGCCACCTTGGGACTAGCGAAAGACTACGAGCAGTACTTC	CATLGLAKDYEQYF
TRBV18	TRBJ1-1	TRBD1	.	TGTGCCAGCTCACCACTAGAACAGGGGGCCTACACTGAAGCTTTCTTT	CASSPLEQGAYTEAFF
TRBV7-2	TRBJ2-7	.	.	TGTGCCAGCAGCCCTTCCCAGGGAAACTCCTACGAGCAGTACTTC	CASSPSQGNSYEQYF
TRBV25-1	TRBJ1-1	TRBD1	few	TGTGCCAGCAGTGATCTACAGGGGCGGTACACTGAAGCTTTCTTT	CASSDLQGRYTEAFF
TRBV7-9	TRBJ2-2	TRBD2	.	TGTGCCAGCAGCTCTTTAAGTAGCGGGGCCACCGGGGAGCTGTTTTTT	CASSSLSSGATGELFF
TRBV2	TRBJ2-5	TRBD2	once	TGTGCCAGCAGTGGACTAGCGTTCGCTCAAGAGACCCAGTACTTC	CASSGLAFAQETQYF
TRBV30	TRBJ1-1	.	.	TGTGCCTGGAGTGTGGGGGGGGAAGCTTTCTTT	CAWSVGGEAFF
TRBV7-2	TRBJ1-2	.	.	TGTGCCAGCAGCCCCCCGGCGACAGAGTATGGCTACACCTTC	CASSPPATEYGYTF
TRBV7-8	TRBJ2-7	TRBD2	.	TGTGCCAGCAGCTTAGGGGCTAGCGGTAGCTCCTACGAGCAGTACTTC	CASSLGASGSSYEQYF
TRBV5-1	TRBJ2-7	.	.	TGCGCCAGCAGCGAGACAGCCTACGAGCAGTACTTC	CASSETAYEQYF
TRBV29-1	TRBJ2-7	.	once	TGCAGCGTTGGAGGGAAAACCTACGAGCAGTACTTC	CSVGGKTYEQYF
TRBV9	TRBJ2-1	TRBD2	.	TGTGCCAGCAGGGGCTATAGCGGGGAGGGGGGCAATGAGCAGTTCTTC	CASRGYSGEGGNEQFF
TRBV6-6	TRBJ2-3	TRBD1	.	TGTGCCAGCAGTTACTCAGGGACAGCAGATACGCAGTATTTT	CASSYSGTADTQYF
TRBV6-5	TRBJ1-2	TRBD1	.	TGTGCCAGCACTCGGGACAGGGTATATGGCTACACCTTC	CASTRDRVYGYTF
TRBV27	TRBJ2-7	TRBD2	.	TGTGCCAGCAGAGGGACTAGCGGGAGGAACGAGCAGTACTTC	CASRGTSGRNEQYF
TRBV7-9	TRBJ2-1	.	.	TGTGCCAGCAGCTTTCCGGACTTAAGCAATGAGCAGTTCTTC	CASSFPDLSNEQFF
TRBV18	TRBJ2-7	TRBD2	.	TGTGCCAGCTCACCAGTCTCCCCCAGACTAGCGGGAGTTTTCTACGAGCAGTACTTC	CASSPVSPRLAGVFYEQYF
TRBV5-6	TRBJ1-2	.	.	TGTGCCAGCAGCCCGACTTCGAGCCTTAAGACGGATGGCTACACCTTC	CASSPTSSLKTDGYTF
TRBV29-1	TRBJ2-7	.	.	TGCAGCGTTTCGGGTGGACAGCTCTCCTACGAGCAGTACTTC	CSVSGGQLSYEQYF
TRBV19	TRBJ1-2	TRBD1	.	TGTGCCAGTAGTATCTTTTCGGGGACAGGGGGCATTTATGGCTACACCTTC	CASSIFSGTGGIYGYTF
TRBV27	TRBJ2-3	.	.	TGTGCCAGCAGTTTAATGACAGGTTCAGATACGCAGTATTTT	CASSLMTGSDTQYF
TRBV19	TRBJ1-3	TRBD1	.	TGTGCCAGTAGTGACAGGGATGGAAACACCATATATTTT	CASSDRDGNTIYF
TRBV16	TRBJ2-5	.	.	TGTGCCAGCAGCCAATCGATGTGGGGGGAGTGGTCCGGAGAGACCCAGTACTTC	CASSQSMWGEWSGETQYF
TRBV30	TRBJ2-1	.	.	TGTGCCTGGATTTTGCGCTCCTACAATGAGCAGTTCTTC	CAWILRSYNEQFF
TRBV5-4	TRBJ1-2	.	.	TGTGCCAGCAGTTCGGCCGGGGGGCCCTTGAGTGGCTACACCTTC	CASSSAGGPLSGYTF
TRBV28	TRBJ2-7	TRBD1	.	TGTGCCAGCCAGGTTTCCGGGACAGGAGTCTACGAGCAGTACTTC	CASQVSGTGVYEQYF
TRBV27	TRBJ2-7	.	.	TGTGCCAGCAGTTGGGGGGGCGGAAGTACCTACGAGCAGTACTTC	CASSWGGGSTYEQYF
TRBV6-5	TRBJ2-7	.	once	TGTGCCAGCAGTTACTCGAGGATAGGGGCGGGGGAGCAGTACTTC	CASSYSRIGAGEQYF
TRBV27	TRBJ2-1	.	.	TGTGCCAGCCGCTCTCTAGGAGGGAAGTATGAGCAGTTCTTC	CASRSLGGKYEQFF
TRBV2	TRBJ1-4	TRBD1	.	TGTGCCAGTACAGGGGAATCGGTGTACGAAAAACTGTTTTTT	CASTGESVYEKLFF
TRBV6-1	TRBJ2-7	.	.	TGTGCCAGCACCGAACGGAGCGGAGGAGGACACGAGCAGTACTTC	CASTERSGGGHEQYF
TRBV11-2	TRBJ2-5	.	.	TGTGCCAGCAGCTTAGGGACAGCCAAAGAGACCCAGTACTTC	CASSLGTAKETQYF
TRBV5-8	TRBJ2-7	.	.	TGTGCCAGCAGCTCCAGGGCCTACGAGCAGTACTTC	CASSSRAYEQYF
TRBV2	TRBJ1-4	.	once	TGTGCCAGCAACCCAGGGGTCGGAGAAAAACTGTTTTTT	CASNPGVGEKLFF
TRBV19	TRBJ2-7	.	.	TGTGCCAGTAGTATAACCCCGGGACAAATAGCCTACGAGCAGTACTTC	CASSITPGQIAYEQYF
TRBV5-4	TRBJ2-7	.	.	TGTGCCAGCAGCTTGGGGGCGGGGTTAGTTTACGAGCAGTACTTC	CASSLGAGLVYEQYF
TRBV27	TRBJ2-2	.	.	TGTGCCAGCAGTTTTCGGTCCACCGGGGAGCTGTTTTTT	CASSFRSTGELFF
TRBV6-5	TRBJ2-2	.	.	TGTGCCAGCAGTAGGGGCACCGGGGAGCTGTTTTTT	CASSRGTGELFF
TRBV5-1	TRBJ2-7	.	.	TGCGCCAGCAGCTTGGATGTGACAGGCTCCGATTACTACGAGCAGTACTTC	CASSLDVTGSDYYEQYF
TRBV6-1	TRBJ2-7	.	.	TGTGCCAGCAGTGAATGGGCAGGTACTTCCTACGAGCAGTACTTC	CASSEWAGTSYEQYF
TRBV9	TRBJ2-4	TRBD1	.	TGTGCCAGCAGCGGGGGGACAGGTCCAGTAGCCAAAAACATTCAGTACTTC	CASSGGTGPVAKNIQYF
TRBV29-1	TRBJ1-1	.	once	TGCAGCGTGCAGGGCATGAACACTGAAGCTTTCTTT	CSVQGMNTEAFF
TRBV5-4	TRBJ2-7	TRBD2	.	TGTGCCAGCAGCTTTAGCGGGATCCCCTACGAGCAGTACTTC	CASSFSGIPYEQYF
TRBV6-6	TRBJ2-7	.	once	TGTGCCAGCAGTTACTATCGAGACAGCTCCTACGAGCAGTACTTC	CASSYYRDSSYEQYF
TRBV9	TRBJ1-1	.	.	TGTGCCAGCAGAGGACACCCCAACACTGAAGCTTTCTTT	CASRGHPNTEAFF
TRBV9	TRBJ2-7	.	.	TGTGCCAGCAGCTCCGTCGACAGGTCCTACGAGCAGTACTTC	CASSSVDRSYEQYF
TRBV6-6	TRBJ2-2	.	.	TGTGCCAGCAGCCCAACCGGGGAGCTGTTTTTT	CASSPTGELFF
TRBV11-2	TRBJ1-2	.	.	TGTGCCAGCAGGGAAGCCAACAGGGAGGGCTACACCTTC	CASREANREGYTF
TRBV15	TRBJ2-3	.	.	TGTGCCACCAGCAGAGGTAGCGAAAGCACAGATACGCAGTATTTT	CATSRGSESTDTQYF
TRBV30	TRBJ2-7	.	.	TGTGCCTGGAGAGCCCGATTTGTCGAGCAGTACTTC	CAWRARFVEQYF
TRBV11-2	TRBJ1-1	.	.	TGTGCCAGCACCCGAGGTAGAACTGAAGCTTTCTTT	CASTRGRTEAFF
TRBV27	TRBJ2-3	.	.	TGTGCCAGCAGTTCCCTTGGGCAGGGTCCAGATACGCAGTATTTT	CASSSLGQGPDTQYF
TRBV29-1	TRBJ2-3	TRBD1	.	TGCAGCATCCGGACAGGGTGGAACACAGATACGCAGTATTTT	CSIRTGWNTDTQYF
TRBV29-1	TRBJ1-2	.	once	TGCAGCGTTGAAGCCCCGAGCTATGGCTACACCTTC	CSVEAPSYGYTF
TRBV4-2	TRBJ1-1	TRBD1	.	TGTGCCAGCAGCCAAGCGCGGGGGACAGGGACGGCTTTCTTT	CASSQARGTGTAFF
TRBV5-4	TRBJ1-5	TRBD1	.	TGTGCCAGCAGCTCCGGGACAGGGGTGAGCCAGCCCCAGCATTTT	CASSSGTGVSQPQHF
TRBV5-6	TRBJ1-2	.	.	TGTGCCAGCAGCTTGGCCTTCGGGACTCCACTCTATGGCTACACCTTC	CASSLAFGTPLYGYTF
TRBV7-9	TRBJ2-7	TRBD2	.	TGTGCCAGCAAGCTTCAACAACTAGCGCTGATCTACGAGCAGTACTTC	CASKLQQLALIYEQYF
TRBV9	TRBJ1-1	TRBD1	.	TGTGCCAGCAGCCCTGGGACAGGTTTCAATGAAGCTTTCTTT	CASSPGTGFNEAFF